This T cell receptor beta chain stems from a study of T-cell memory formation after mild COVID-19. Study information: Clusters were largely donor specific.

Each CDR3 protein is one row after TCRdb ran MiXCR on the 5' RACE reads. The sample lists roughly 200,000 distinct CDR3 sequences, over 20% occurring once. This clonotype was seen more than once but under ten times. Its antigen is unknown. Study findings and constraints: In second-wave clones peaking day 37, SARS-CoV-2 specificity remained unconfirmed. Chiefly within CM and EM were the contracting CD4+ clones; CD8+ ones were within EMRA. Within pre-infection memory, some responding clones were found, suggesting cross-reactive memory joined.

The V and J ends lost 8 bases and 3 bases, in that order; junction bases with no gene match: 9. In germline, CDR1 is SQVTM, CDR2 ANQGSEA. This CDR3 region has 13 residues. The TCR originated in an adult woman who had mild COVID-19 (a few samples of this study predate the infection). Cell type and time point are not known. The chain employs TRBV29-1 and TRBJ1-1; 7 positions agree with TRBD1. Sequenced: PBMCs or a T cell subset sorted from them (not recorded which). In nucleotides, the CDR3 is TGCAGCTTCTGGACAGGAAGGTACACTGAAGCTTTCTTT. As protein: CSFWTGRYTEAFF. The full variable domain, in which reference TRBV29-1 and TRBJ1-1 provide the parts outside the CDR3, is SAVISQKPSRDICQRGTSLTIQCQVDSQVTMMFWYRQQPGQSLTLIATANQGSEATYESGFVIDKFPISRPNLTFSTLTVSNMSPEDSSIYLCSFWTGRYTEAFFGQGTRLTVV.